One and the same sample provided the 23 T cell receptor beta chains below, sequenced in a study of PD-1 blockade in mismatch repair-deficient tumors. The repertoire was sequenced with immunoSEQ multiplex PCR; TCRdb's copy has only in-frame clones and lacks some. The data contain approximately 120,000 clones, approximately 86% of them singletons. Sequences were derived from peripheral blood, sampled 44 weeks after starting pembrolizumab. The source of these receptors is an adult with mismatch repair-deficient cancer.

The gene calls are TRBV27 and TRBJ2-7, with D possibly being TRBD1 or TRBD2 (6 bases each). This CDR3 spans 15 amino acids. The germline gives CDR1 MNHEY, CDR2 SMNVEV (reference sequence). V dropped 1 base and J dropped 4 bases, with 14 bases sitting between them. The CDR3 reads CASSLWGASAYEQYF. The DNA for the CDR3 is TGTGCCAGCAGTTTATGGGGGGCCAGTGCGTACGAGCAGTACTTC.

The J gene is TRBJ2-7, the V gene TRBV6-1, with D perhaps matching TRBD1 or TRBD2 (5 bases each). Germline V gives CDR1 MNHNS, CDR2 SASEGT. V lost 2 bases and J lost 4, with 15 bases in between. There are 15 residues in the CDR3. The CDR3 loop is CASSEFGGNYYEQYF. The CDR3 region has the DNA TGTGCCAGCAGTGAATTTGGGGGAAACTATTACGAGCAGTACTTC.

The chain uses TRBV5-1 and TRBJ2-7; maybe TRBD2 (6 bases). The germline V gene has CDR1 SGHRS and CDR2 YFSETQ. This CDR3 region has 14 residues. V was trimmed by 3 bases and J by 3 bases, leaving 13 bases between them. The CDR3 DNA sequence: TGCGCCAGCAGCTCCCGGCGGGGCTACTACGAGCAGTACTTC. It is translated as CASSSRRGYYEQYF.

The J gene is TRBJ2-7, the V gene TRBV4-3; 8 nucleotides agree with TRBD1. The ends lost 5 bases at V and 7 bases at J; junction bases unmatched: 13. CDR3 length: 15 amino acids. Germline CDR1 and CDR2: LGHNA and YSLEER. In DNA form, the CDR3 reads TGCGCCAGCAGCTACTCCGGGACAGGAGCTTGGGAGCAGTACTTC. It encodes CASSYSGTGAWEQYF.

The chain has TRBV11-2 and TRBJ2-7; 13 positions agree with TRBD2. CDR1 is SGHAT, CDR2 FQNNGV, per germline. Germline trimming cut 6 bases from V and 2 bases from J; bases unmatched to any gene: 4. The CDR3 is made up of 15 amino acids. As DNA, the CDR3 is TGTGCCAGCAGTCCAGGGACTAGCGGGGCCTACGAGCAGTACTTC. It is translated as CASSPGTSGAYEQYF.

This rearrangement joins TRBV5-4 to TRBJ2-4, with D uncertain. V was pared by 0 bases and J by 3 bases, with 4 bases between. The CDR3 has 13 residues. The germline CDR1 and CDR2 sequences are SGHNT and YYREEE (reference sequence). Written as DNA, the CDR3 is TGTGCCAGCAGCTTGGCTGGCAAAAACATTCAGTACTTC. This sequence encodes CASSLAGKNIQYF. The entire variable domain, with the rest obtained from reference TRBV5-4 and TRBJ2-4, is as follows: ETGVTQSPTHLIKTRGQQVTLRCSSQSGHNTVSWYQQALGQGPQFIFQYYREEENGRGNFPPRFSGLQFPNYSSELNVNALELDDSALYLCASSLAGKNIQYFGAGTRLSVL.

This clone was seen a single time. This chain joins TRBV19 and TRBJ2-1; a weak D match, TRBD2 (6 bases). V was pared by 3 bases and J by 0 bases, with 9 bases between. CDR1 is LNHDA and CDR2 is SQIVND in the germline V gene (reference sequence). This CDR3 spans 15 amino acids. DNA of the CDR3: TGTGCCAGTAGTATTGGGAGGAGCTCCTACAATGAGCAGTTCTTC. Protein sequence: CASSIGRSSYNEQFF.

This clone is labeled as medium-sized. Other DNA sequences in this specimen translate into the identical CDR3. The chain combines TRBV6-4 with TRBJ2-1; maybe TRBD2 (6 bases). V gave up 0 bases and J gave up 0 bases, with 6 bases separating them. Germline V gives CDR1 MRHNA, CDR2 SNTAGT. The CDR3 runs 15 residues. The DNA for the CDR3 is TGTGCCAGCAGTGACTCTAGCGGCTCCTACAATGAGCAGTTCTTC. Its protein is CASSDSSGSYNEQFF.

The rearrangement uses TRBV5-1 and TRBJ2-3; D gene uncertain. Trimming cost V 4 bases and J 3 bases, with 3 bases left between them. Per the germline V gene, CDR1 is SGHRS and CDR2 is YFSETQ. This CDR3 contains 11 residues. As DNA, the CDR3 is TGCGCCAGCAGCACGACAGATACGCAGTATTTT. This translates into CASSTTDTQYF. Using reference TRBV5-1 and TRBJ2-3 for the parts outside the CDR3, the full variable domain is KAGVTQTPRYLIKTRGQQVTLSCSPISGHRSVSWYQQTPGQGLQFLFEYFSETQRNKGNFPGRFSGRQFSNSRSEMNVSTLELGDSALYLCASSTTDTQYFGPGTRLTVL.

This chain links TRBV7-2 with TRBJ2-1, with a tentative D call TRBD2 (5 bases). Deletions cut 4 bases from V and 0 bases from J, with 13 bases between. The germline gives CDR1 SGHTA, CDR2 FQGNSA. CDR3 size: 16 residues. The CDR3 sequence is CASSSLPGISYNEQFF. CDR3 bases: TGTGCCAGCAGCTCGCTACCGGGAATCTCCTACAATGAGCAGTTCTTC.

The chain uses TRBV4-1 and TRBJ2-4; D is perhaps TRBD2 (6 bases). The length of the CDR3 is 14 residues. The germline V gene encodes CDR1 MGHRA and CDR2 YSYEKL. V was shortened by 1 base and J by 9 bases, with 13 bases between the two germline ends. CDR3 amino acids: CASSQGGGPRIQYF. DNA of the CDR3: TGCGCCAGCAGCCAAGGTGGAGGGCCGCGCATTCAGTACTTC.

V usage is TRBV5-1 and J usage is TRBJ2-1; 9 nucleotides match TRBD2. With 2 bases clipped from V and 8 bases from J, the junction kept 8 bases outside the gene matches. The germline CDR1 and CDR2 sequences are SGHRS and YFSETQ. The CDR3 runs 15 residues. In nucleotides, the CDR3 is TGCGCCAGCAGCTTTGGGACTAGCACCAGTCATGAGCAGTTCTTC. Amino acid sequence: CASSFGTSTSHEQFF.

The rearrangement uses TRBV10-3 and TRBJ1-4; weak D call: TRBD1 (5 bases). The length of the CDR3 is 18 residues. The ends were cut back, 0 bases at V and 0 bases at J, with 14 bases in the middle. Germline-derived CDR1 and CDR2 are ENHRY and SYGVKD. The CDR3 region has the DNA TGTGCCATCAGTGAGTCTCGGGGACGAAGTACAACTAATGAAAAACTGTTTTTT. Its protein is CAISESRGRSTTNEKLFF.

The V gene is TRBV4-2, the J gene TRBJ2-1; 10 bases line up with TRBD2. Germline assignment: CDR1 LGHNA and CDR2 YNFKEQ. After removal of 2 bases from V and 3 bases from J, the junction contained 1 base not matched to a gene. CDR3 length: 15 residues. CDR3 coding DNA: TGTGCCAGCAGCCAACTAGCGGGAGACTACAATGAGCAGTTCTTC. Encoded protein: CASSQLAGDYNEQFF.

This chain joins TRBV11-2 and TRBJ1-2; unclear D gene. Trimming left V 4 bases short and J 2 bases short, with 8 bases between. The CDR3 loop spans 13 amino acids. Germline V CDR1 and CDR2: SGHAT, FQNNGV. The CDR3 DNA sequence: TGTGCCAGCAGCTCCGGACTGAACTATGGCTACACCTTC. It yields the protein CASSSGLNYGYTF.

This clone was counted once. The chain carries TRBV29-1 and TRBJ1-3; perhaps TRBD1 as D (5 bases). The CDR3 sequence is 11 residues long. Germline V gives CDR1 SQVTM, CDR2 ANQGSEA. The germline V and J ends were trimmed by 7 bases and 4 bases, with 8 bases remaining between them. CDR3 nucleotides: TGCAGCGCCGGGGGGGGAAACACCATATATTTT. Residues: CSAGGGNTIYF.

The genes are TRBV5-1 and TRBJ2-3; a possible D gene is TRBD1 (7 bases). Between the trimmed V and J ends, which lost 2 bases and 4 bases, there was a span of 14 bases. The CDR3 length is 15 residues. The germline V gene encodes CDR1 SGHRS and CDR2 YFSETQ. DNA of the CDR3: TGCGCCAGCAGCTTCCGTGCCAGGGGGGCAGATACGCAGTATTTT. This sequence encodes CASSFRARGADTQYF.

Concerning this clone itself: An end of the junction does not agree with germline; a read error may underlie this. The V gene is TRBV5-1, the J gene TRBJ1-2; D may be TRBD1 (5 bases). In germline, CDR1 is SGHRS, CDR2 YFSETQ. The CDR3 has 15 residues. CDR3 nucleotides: TGTGCCAGCAGCTTGGTGGCAGGGTACGCCTATGGCTACACCTTC. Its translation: CASSLVAGYAYGYTF.

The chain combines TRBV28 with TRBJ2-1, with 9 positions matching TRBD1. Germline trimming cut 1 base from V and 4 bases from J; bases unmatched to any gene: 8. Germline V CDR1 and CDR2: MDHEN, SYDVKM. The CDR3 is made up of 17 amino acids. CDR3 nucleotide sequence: TGTGCCAGCAGTTTATTAGTCCGGGACAGGGATTACAATGAGCAGTTCTTC. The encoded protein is CASSLLVRDRDYNEQFF.

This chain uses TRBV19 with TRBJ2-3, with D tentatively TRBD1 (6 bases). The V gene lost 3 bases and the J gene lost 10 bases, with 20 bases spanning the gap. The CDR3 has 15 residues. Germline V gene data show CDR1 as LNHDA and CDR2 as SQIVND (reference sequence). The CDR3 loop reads CASSMVLGGRGAQYF. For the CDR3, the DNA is TGTGCCAGTAGTATGGTCCTAGGCGGCAGGGGAGCGCAGTATTTT.

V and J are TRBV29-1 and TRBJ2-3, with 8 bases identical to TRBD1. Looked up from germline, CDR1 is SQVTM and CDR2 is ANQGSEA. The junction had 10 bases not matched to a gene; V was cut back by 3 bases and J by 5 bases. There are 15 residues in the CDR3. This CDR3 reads CSVDHPDREGDTQYF. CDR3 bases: TGCAGCGTTGACCACCCGGACAGGGAAGGAGATACGCAGTATTTT.

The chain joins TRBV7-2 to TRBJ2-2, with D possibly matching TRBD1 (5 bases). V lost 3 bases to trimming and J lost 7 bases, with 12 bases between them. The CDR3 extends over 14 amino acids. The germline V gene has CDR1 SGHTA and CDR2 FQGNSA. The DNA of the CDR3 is TGTGCCAGCAGCTTTATGCAGGGCGGCGGGGAGCTGTTTTTT. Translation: CASSFMQGGGELFF.

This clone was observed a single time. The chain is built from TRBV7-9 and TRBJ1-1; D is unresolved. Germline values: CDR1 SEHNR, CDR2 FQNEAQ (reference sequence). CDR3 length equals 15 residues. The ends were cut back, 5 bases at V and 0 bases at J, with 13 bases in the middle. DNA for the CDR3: TGTGCCAGCAGCCCACCGCGCTGGATGAACACTGAAGCTTTCTTT. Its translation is CASSPPRWMNTEAFF. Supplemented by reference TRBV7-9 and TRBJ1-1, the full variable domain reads DTGVSQNPRHKITKRGQNVTFRCDPISEHNRLYWYRQTLGQGPEFLTYFQNEAQLEKSRLLSDRFSAERPKGSFSTLEIQRTEQGDSAMYLCASSPPRWMNTEAFFGQGTRLTVV.